These T cell receptor beta chains were read from a single sample in a study of cytomegalovirus exposure and HLA in healthy donors. TCRdb's table, derived via immunoSEQ multiplex PCR, lists solely in-frame clones and lacks some. The table shows approximately 210,000 clones, with around 90% occurring only once. The source material was PBMCs. These receptors were collected from a woman between 18 and 29 years old in good health and CMV-seronegative. Each CDR3 is given with its conserved first and last residue. A D gene is named only where the DNA matches it firmly. A clone size is listed for some rows: how often the clone was seen (once, few, many), or a class if it is expanded.

>.|TRBD2|TRBJ2-2|TRBV15
CATGTSGSPGELFF
TGTGCCACCGGGACTAGCGGGAGTCCCGGGGAGCTGTTTTTT
>.|.|TRBJ2-1|TRBV5-6
CASSPPVNPTTNEQFF
TGTGCCAGCAGTCCTCCAGTCAATCCCACAACCAATGAGCAGTTCTTC
>.|.|TRBJ1-3|TRBV9
CASSPNIQGTGNTIYF
TGTGCCAGCAGCCCAAATATACAGGGTACTGGAAACACCATATATTTT
>.|.|TRBJ1-1|TRBV6-5
CASSYDYGTEAFF
TGTGCCAGCAGTTACGACTACGGGACTGAAGCTTTCTTT
>.|.|TRBJ2-7|TRBV19
CASTAELGSYEQYF
TGTGCCAGTACGGCGGAATTAGGCTCCTACGAGCAGTACTTC
>once|.|TRBJ2-1|TRBV7-9
CASSLPLQDRLVHNEQFF
TGTGCCAGCAGCTTACCCCTCCAGGACAGATTGGTTCACAATGAGCAGTTCTTC
>.|.|TRBJ2-3|TRBV6-1
CASSDGVVNFGDTQYF
TGTGCCAGCAGTGACGGGGTCGTCAACTTCGGGGATACGCAGTATTTT
>.|.|TRBJ1-5|TRBV9
CASSVEGGNQPQHF
TGTGCCAGCAGCGTAGAGGGGGGGAATCAGCCCCAGCATTTT
>few|.|TRBJ1-2|TRBV7-3
CASSLSRESNYGYTF
TGTGCCAGCAGCTTAAGTAGAGAGTCTAACTATGGCTACACCTTC
>.|TRBD1|TRBJ2-3|TRBV28
CASSFAGQGATDTQYF
TGTGCCAGCAGTTTTGCTGGACAGGGGGCCACAGATACGCAGTATTTT
>.|TRBD2|TRBJ2-3|TRBV7-9
CASIGTATSGRLTDTQYF
TGTGCCAGCATCGGCACGGCGACTAGCGGGAGGTTGACAGATACGCAGTATTTT
>.|.|TRBJ2-2|TRBV4-1
CASSQEQNTGELFF
TGCGCCAGCAGCCAAGAACAGAACACCGGGGAGCTGTTTTTT
>.|TRBD1|TRBJ1-1|TRBV6-6
CASSYPPGQRRTEAFF
TGTGCCAGCAGTTACCCCCCGGGACAGCGGAGGACTGAAGCTTTCTTT
>.|.|TRBJ1-2|TRBV28
CASSFLSDRIQGYTF
TGTGCCAGCAGTTTCTTGTCCGACAGGATCCAAGGCTACACCTTC
>.|TRBD2|TRBJ2-7|TRBV19
CASSTSGSALEQYF
TGTGCCAGTAGTACTAGCGGGAGCGCCCTCGAGCAGTACTTC
>.|TRBD2|TRBJ2-1|TRBV5-1
CASSSPGLAGGIRSDEQFF
TGCGCCAGCAGCTCGCCGGGACTAGCGGGAGGGATTCGGAGCGATGAGCAGTTCTTC
>.|.|TRBJ2-5|TRBV28
CASSLNLVRVREETQYF
TGTGCCAGCAGTTTAAATCTCGTGAGGGTCCGAGAGGAGACCCAGTACTTC
>.|.|TRBJ2-4|TRBV2
CASGASRSKNIQYF
TGTGCCAGCGGTGCGAGTAGATCCAAAAACATTCAGTACTTC
>once|TRBD2|TRBJ2-7|TRBV28
CASSDTIAGGTYEQYF
TGTGCCAGCAGTGATACAATAGCGGGGGGAACCTACGAGCAGTACTTC
>.|TRBD1|TRBJ1-1|TRBV9
CASSLTGQTNTEAFF
TGTGCCAGCAGCTTGACGGGACAGACGAACACTGAAGCTTTCTTT
>.|TRBD1|TRBJ1-2|TRBV10-3
CAISNRGPNYGYTF
TGTGCCATCAGTAACAGGGGACCTAACTATGGCTACACCTTC
>.|.|TRBJ2-1|TRBV11-2
CASSLYGEQFF
TGTGCCAGCAGTTTATACGGTGAGCAGTTCTTC
>.|TRBD2|TRBJ2-7|TRBV2
CASSELAGPYEQYF
TGTGCCAGCAGTGAACTAGCGGGGCCCTACGAGCAGTACTTC
>.|.|TRBJ1-1|TRBV10-3
CAISESRDTQNTEAFF
TGTGCCATCAGTGAGTCACGCGACACTCAGAACACTGAAGCTTTCTTT
>.|.|TRBJ1-1|TRBV6-5
CASSYSLAGLNTEAFF
TGTGCCAGCAGTTACTCGCTGGCTGGTTTGAACACTGAAGCTTTCTTT
>few|TRBD2|TRBJ2-1|TRBV9
CASSVDRLAGYEQFF
TGTGCCAGCAGCGTAGATCGACTAGCGGGTTATGAGCAGTTCTTC
>.|.|TRBJ2-2|TRBV2
CASSEAHGELFF
TGTGCCAGCAGTGAAGCCCACGGGGAGCTGTTTTTT
>.|.|TRBJ2-3|TRBV27
CASSPQSQDTQYF
TGTGCCAGCAGTCCCCAATCCCAGGATACGCAGTATTTT
>.|TRBD2|TRBJ2-5|TRBV4-1
CASSLSGGRVETQYF
TGCGCCAGCAGCTTAAGCGGGGGGCGGGTCGAGACCCAGTACTTC
>.|.|TRBJ2-2|TRBV10-3
CAIQGTANTGELFF
TGTGCCATCCAGGGGACGGCGAACACCGGGGAGCTGTTTTTT
>.|TRBD2|TRBJ2-7|TRBV28
CASSRDQGLVSYEQYF
TGTGCCAGCAGCCGGGACCAGGGACTAGTCTCCTACGAGCAGTACTTC
>few|TRBD1|TRBJ1-2|TRBV30
CAWSGTGDFGYTF
TGTGCCTGGAGTGGGACAGGGGATTTTGGCTACACCTTC
>.|TRBD2|TRBJ2-1|TRBV27
CASSLFWTSGSYNEQFF
TGTGCCAGCAGTTTATTTTGGACTAGCGGGAGTTACAATGAGCAGTTCTTC
>.|.|TRBJ1-2|TRBV29-1
CSAVLAPRLGYTF
TGCAGCGCTGTCCTGGCCCCCAGGTTGGGCTACACCTTC
>.|TRBD2|TRBJ2-5|TRBV2
CASGGLAGGPGETQYF
TGTGCCAGCGGGGGGCTAGCGGGAGGGCCGGGGGAGACCCAGTACTTC
>.|TRBD2|TRBJ2-7|TRBV5-1
CASSLNLAGAYEQYF
TGCGCCAGCAGCTTGAACCTAGCGGGAGCCTACGAGCAGTACTTC
>.|TRBD1|TRBJ2-7|TRBV28
CASSFPGGYEQYF
TGTGCCAGCAGTTTCCCAGGGGGATACGAGCAGTACTTC
>.|.|TRBJ1-1|TRBV18
CASSPDPGQGNTEAFF
TGTGCCAGCTCACCTGACCCGGGACAAGGAAATACTGAAGCTTTCTTT
>once|TRBD1|TRBJ2-7|TRBV15
CATSRSDRAGYEQYF
TGTGCCACCAGCAGATCGGACAGGGCAGGGTACGAGCAGTACTTC
>.|TRBD2|TRBJ2-2|TRBV9
CASSITGTSGKPNTGELFF
TGTGCCAGCAGCATAACCGGGACTAGCGGTAAACCGAACACCGGGGAGCTGTTTTTT
>.|TRBD1|TRBJ2-2|TRBV11-2
CASSVQGAVWDTGELFF
TGTGCCAGCAGCGTACAGGGGGCAGTTTGGGATACCGGGGAGCTGTTTTTT
>.|TRBD2|TRBJ2-7|TRBV28
CASSLFLAGAYEQYF
TGTGCCAGCAGTTTATTTCTAGCGGGGGCATACGAGCAGTACTTC
>.|.|TRBJ1-4|TRBV7-7
CASSLIGAYATNEKLFF
TGTGCTAGCAGCCTGATAGGAGCCTATGCAACTAATGAAAAACTGTTTTTT
>few|TRBD2|TRBJ2-7|TRBV4-2
CASSQDPGGGAYEQYF
TGTGCCAGCAGCCAAGATCCGGGGGGAGGAGCCTACGAGCAGTACTTC
>.|.|TRBJ2-2|TRBV13
CASSDIGRLGNTGELFF
TGTGCCAGCAGCGATATCGGAAGACTAGGAAACACCGGGGAGCTGTTTTTT
>.|.|TRBJ2-6|TRBV5-5
CASSPLGGARGANVLTF
TGTGCCAGCAGCCCTCTGGGGGGGGCGCGAGGGGCCAACGTCCTGACTTTC
>few|.|TRBJ1-3|TRBV6-5
CASSYSPGSSGNTIYF
TGTGCCAGCAGTTACTCCCCGGGAAGCTCTGGAAACACCATATATTTT
>.|.|TRBJ1-2|TRBV5-6
CASSLTIVGYTF
TGTGCCAGCAGCTTGACCATAGTTGGCTACACCTTC
>.|.|TRBJ2-3|TRBV7-3
CASSSIASSSTDTQYF
TGTGCCAGCAGCTCGATAGCGAGCTCTAGCACAGATACGCAGTATTTT
>.|.|TRBJ2-3|TRBV4-2
CASSQVTRPDTQYF
TGTGCCAGCAGCCAAGTAACTAGACCAGATACGCAGTATTTT
>.|.|TRBJ2-5|TRBV30
CAWSVNFVETQYF
TGTGCCTGGAGTGTAAACTTCGTCGAGACCCAGTACTTC
>few|.|TRBJ1-2|TRBV6-1
CASRGRGFYGYTF
TGTGCCAGCAGGGGGAGGGGATTTTATGGCTACACCTTC
>.|TRBD2|TRBJ2-3|TRBV28
CASSPAGLAERTDTQYF
TGTGCCAGCAGTCCCGCGGGACTAGCGGAGCGCACAGATACGCAGTATTTT
>.|TRBD2|TRBJ2-5|TRBV6-1
CASNGGVLETQYF
TGTGCCAGCAATGGGGGGGTGCTTGAGACCCAGTACTTC
>.|.|TRBJ2-7|TRBV11-2
CASSLLYSSYEQYF
TGTGCCAGCAGCTTACTCTACAGCTCCTACGAGCAGTACTTC
>.|TRBD2|TRBJ2-3|TRBV28
CASSSYSGTQYF
TGTGCCAGCAGTTCATATAGCGGGACGCAGTATTTT
>.|.|TRBJ2-7|TRBV4-3
CASNSLISSYEQYF
TGCGCCAGCAACTCTCTTATCTCCTCCTACGAGCAGTACTTC
>.|TRBD1|TRBJ2-7|TRBV19
CASSWRGDRAYEQYF
TGTGCCAGTAGTTGGCGCGGGGACAGGGCCTACGAGCAGTACTTC
>.|.|TRBJ1-1|TRBV5-4
CASKALKGDTEAFF
TGTGCCAGCAAAGCTTTAAAAGGGGACACTGAAGCTTTCTTT
>.|.|TRBJ2-5|TRBV29-1
CSVEEGAETQYF
TGCAGCGTTGAGGAGGGGGCAGAGACCCAGTACTTC